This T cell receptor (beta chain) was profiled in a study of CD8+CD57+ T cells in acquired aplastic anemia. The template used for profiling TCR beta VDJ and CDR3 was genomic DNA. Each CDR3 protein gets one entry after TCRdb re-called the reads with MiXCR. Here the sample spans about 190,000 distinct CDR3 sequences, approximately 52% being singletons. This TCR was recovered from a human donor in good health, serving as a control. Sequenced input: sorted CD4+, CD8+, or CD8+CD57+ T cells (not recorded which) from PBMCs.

The DNA of the CDR3 is TGTGCCAGCAGCTTAACCCCGGCCGGAGCCTACGAGCAGTACTTC. Its protein is CASSLTPAGAYEQYF. The J gene is TRBJ2-7, the V gene TRBV7-2; no clear D. The germline V and J ends were trimmed by 2 bases and 2 bases, with 13 bases remaining between them. CDR3 length: 15 amino acids. CDR1 is SGHTA and CDR2 is FQGNSA in the germline V gene.